Following are 32 T cell receptor beta chains from one sample sequenced in a study of CD8+ T cells in alopecia areata. RNA was isolated and reverse transcribed to cDNA, the sequencing template. TCRdb's table, derived via immunoSEQ multiplex PCR, lists solely in-frame clones and lacks some. The sample lists 150,000 to 160,000 clones, about 51% occurring once. The sequencing used CD8+ T cells sorted from blood, collected at week 0. Every receptor here comes from a human donor with alopecia areata.

The chain couples TRBV4-3 to TRBJ2-1; D is perhaps TRBD1 or TRBD2 (6 bases each). The CDR3 sequence is 12 residues long. From germline, CDR1 is LGHNA and CDR2 YSLEER. V was trimmed by 4 bases and J by 9 bases, leaving 10 bases between them. The CDR3 region is CASSRGGGEQFF. The CDR3 bases are TGCGCCAGCAGCCGAGGAGGGGGTGAGCAGTTCTTC.

The CDR3 DNA reads as TGTGCCAGCAGCCCTCCAACTAGCGAAACCAATGAGCAGTTCTTC. Amino acid sequence: CASSPPTSETNEQFF. The rearrangement links TRBV7-9 to TRBJ2-1, with 7 bases that match TRBD2. CDR3 length equals 15 residues. Unmatched junction bases numbered 10, after V lost 5 bases and J lost 6 bases. The germline gives CDR1 SEHNR, CDR2 FQNEAQ (reference sequence). The full variable domain, completed using reference TRBV7-9 and TRBJ2-1, is DTGVSQNPRHKITKRGQNVTFRCDPISEHNRLYWYRQTLGQGPEFLTYFQNEAQLEKSRLLSDRFSAERPKGSFSTLEIQRTEQGDSAMYLCASSPPTSETNEQFFGPGTRLTVL.

V is TRBV29-1 and J is TRBJ2-7, with D perhaps being TRBD1 or TRBD2 (5 bases each). CDR1 is SQVTM and CDR2 is ANQGSEA in the germline V gene. With 7 bases removed from V and 0 bases from J, the gap between germline ends came to 28 bases. CDR3 length equals 18 residues. CDR3 DNA sequence: TGCAGCGCTGGCCCGGGACCCCGAGGGACCCAGGGCTCCTACGAGCAGTACTTC. As protein: CSAGPGPRGTQGSYEQYF.

This clone was found a few times. The chain recombines TRBV5-1 with TRBJ2-7; 9 nucleotides align to TRBD2. The CDR3 has 13 residues. Germline V lookup: CDR1 SGHRS, CDR2 YFSETQ. V lost 5 bases and J lost 4; bases outside the gene matches: 4. CDR3: CASRLAGAYEQYF. The CDR3 coding sequence is TGCGCCAGCAGGTTAGCGGGGGCGTACGAGCAGTACTTC.

The CDR3 region has the DNA TGCGCCAGCAGCCAAGATGGGGACTATGGCTACACCTTC. Translation gives CASSQDGDYGYTF. The rearrangement joins TRBV4-3 to TRBJ1-2; the D is unclear. V was trimmed by 0 bases and J by 3 bases, leaving 5 bases between them. Germline-derived CDR1 and CDR2 are LGHNA and YSLEER. CDR3 length: 13 residues.

The V gene is TRBV5-6, the J gene TRBJ2-1; TRBD2 matches 10 bases. There are 15 residues in the CDR3. Trimming took 4 bases from V and 5 from J; bases not matched to a gene: 6. Germline values: CDR1 SGHDT, CDR2 YYEEEE. The CDR3, as DNA: TGTGCCAGCAGCGTGCTAGCGGGGGTAGACAATGAGCAGTTCTTC. Translated, it gives CASSVLAGVDNEQFF.

This clone is classed as large. The chain joins TRBV7-2 to TRBJ2-1; 9 positions agree with TRBD2. The CDR3 runs to 17 residues. Germline trimming cut 5 bases from V and 6 bases from J; bases unmatched to any gene: 14. Germline V lookup: CDR1 SGHTA, CDR2 FQGNSA. CDR3: CASSLKPLGTSRNEQFF. CDR3 bases: TGTGCCAGCAGCCTAAAACCATTGGGGACTAGCCGCAATGAGCAGTTCTTC.

Concerning this clone itself: The same CDR3 arises from other DNA sequences in this sample as well. The chain links TRBV30 to TRBJ2-7, with D possibly matching TRBD1 (6 bases). Per the germline V gene, CDR1 is GTSNPN and CDR2 is SVGIG (reference sequence). The CDR3 runs to 14 residues. Deletions cut 0 bases from V and 3 bases from J, with 12 bases between. The DNA for the CDR3 is TGTGCCTGGAGTGTGGGGCAGGGGAACTACGAGCAGTACTTC. As protein: CAWSVGQGNYEQYF. Using reference TRBV30 and TRBJ2-7 for the parts outside the CDR3, the full variable domain is SQTIHQWPATLVQPVGSPLSLECTVEGTSNPNLYWYRQAAGRGLQLLFYSVGIGQISSEVPQNLSASRPQDRQFILSSKKLLLSDSGFYLCAWSVGQGNYEQYFGPGTRLTVT.

The V call is TRBV7-6, the J call TRBJ1-1, with unresolved D. Deletions cut 1 base from V and 3 bases from J, with 9 bases between. Looked up from germline, CDR1 is SGHVS and CDR2 is FNYEAQ. The CDR3 consists of 14 residues. CDR3 protein: CASSLEGRDTEAFF. DNA of the CDR3: TGTGCCAGCAGCTTAGAGGGAAGGGACACTGAAGCTTTCTTT.

This clone was recorded only once. The gene calls are TRBV19 and TRBJ2-1; 10 nucleotides agree with TRBD1. Germline V gene data show CDR1 as LNHDA and CDR2 as SQIVND (reference sequence). This CDR3 contains 16 residues. The J segment lost 7 bases and the V segment lost 3 bases, leaving 9 bases of the junction unmatched. The CDR3 loop is CASSISRTGGFNEQFF. The CDR3 DNA sequence: TGTGCCAGTAGTATTAGCCGGACAGGGGGTTTTAATGAGCAGTTCTTC.

CDR3 sequence: CSVEDGTGGSPLHF. The CDR3, as DNA: TGCAGCGTTGAAGATGGGACAGGGGGTTCACCCCTCCACTTT. This sequence joins TRBV29-1 and TRBJ1-6; 11 bases agree with TRBD1. From germline, CDR1 is SQVTM and CDR2 ANQGSEA. There are 14 residues in the CDR3. V dropped 0 bases and J dropped 9; count of bases not matched to a gene: 1.

This clone came up a few times. J is TRBJ1-5 and V is TRBV25-1; possibly TRBD1 for D (6 bases). This CDR3 contains 15 residues. V shed 3 bases and J shed 7 bases, with 16 bases lying between them. CDR1 and CDR2 (germline): MGHDK, SYGVNS. CDR3 DNA: TGTGCCAGCAGTGACCCGACAGGCGAGGACCAGCCCCAGCATTTT. Protein product: CASSDPTGEDQPQHF. Full variable domain (missing parts from reference TRBV25-1 and TRBJ1-5): EADIYQTPRYLVIGTGKKITLECSQTMGHDKMYWYQQDPGMELHLIHYSYGVNSTEKGDLSSESTVSRIRTEHFPLTLESARPSHTSQYLCASSDPTGEDQPQHFGDGTRLSIL.

This clone was seen only a few times. The chain uses TRBV4-3 and TRBJ2-6; D unclear. Germline V gives CDR1 LGHNA, CDR2 YSLEER. The V gene lost 0 bases and the J gene lost 0 bases, with 12 bases spanning the gap. This CDR3 region has 18 residues. The CDR3 spells CASSQDRFQLSGANVLTF. The CDR3 DNA reads TGCGCCAGCAGCCAAGACCGGTTCCAACTCTCTGGGGCCAACGTCCTGACTTTC.

The chain has TRBV11-1 and TRBJ2-7; 9 nucleotides align to TRBD1. This CDR3 spans 14 amino acids. Losses at the gene ends were 5 bases for V and 3 bases for J; bases not matched to a gene: 5. CDR1 and CDR2 (germline): SGHAT, FQDESV (reference sequence). This CDR3 reads CASSPGTGSYEQYF. The CDR3, as DNA: TGTGCCAGCAGCCCGGGGACAGGGAGCTACGAGCAGTACTTC.

The J gene is TRBJ2-5, the V gene TRBV5-6; 7 bases match TRBD2. This CDR3 comprises 13 residues. Germline CDR1 and CDR2: SGHDT and YYEEEE. V was pared by 0 bases and J by 4 bases, with 0 bases of the junction left unmatched. The CDR3 nucleotides are TGTGCCAGCAGCTTGGAGCGGGGAGAGACCCAGTACTTC. Translation: CASSLERGETQYF.

This clone was seen once. V gene TRBV30 combines with J gene TRBJ2-2; D is unresolved. V was clipped by 0 bases and J by 0 bases, with 11 bases between them. Germline-derived CDR1 and CDR2 are GTSNPN and SVGIG (reference sequence). CDR3 length: 16 residues. The CDR3 DNA is TGTGCCTGGAGTGTGGGTGTAAATACGAACACCGGGGAGCTGTTTTTT. Its protein is CAWSVGVNTNTGELFF.

The chain combines TRBV29-1 with TRBJ2-3, with TRBD2 identical over 9 bases. Germline V gene data show CDR1 as SQVTM and CDR2 as ANQGSEA. Trimming removed 3 bases from V and 2 bases from J; junction bases left unmatched: 6. The CDR3 is 15 residues long. CDR3 sequence (DNA): TGCAGCGTTGACGGGCTAGCGGGGACCACAGATACGCAGTATTTT. Translating it yields CSVDGLAGTTDTQYF.

The V call is TRBV25-1, the J call TRBJ1-5; D possibly corresponds to TRBD1 (5 bases). The CDR3 is 14 amino acids. V lost 4 bases to trimming and J lost 1 base, with 8 bases between them. Germline CDR1 reads MGHDK; CDR2 reads SYGVNS. CDR3 DNA sequence: TGTGCCAGCAGTGCGGGGCGCAGCAATCAGCCCCAGCATTTT. Its protein product is CASSAGRSNQPQHF.

The sample holds a few counts of this clone. V usage is TRBV19 and J usage is TRBJ2-2; D call uncertain. CDR1 is LNHDA, CDR2 SQIVND, per germline (reference sequence). The CDR3 loop spans 11 amino acids. V was pared by 3 bases and J by 10 bases, with 6 bases between. The DNA of the CDR3 is TGTGCCAGTAGTATGGGCGTGGAGCTGTTTTTT. It specifies CASSMGVELFF.

This sequence joins TRBV15 and TRBJ2-7; 11 bases fit TRBD2. Germline lookup yields CDR1 LNHNV and CDR2 YYDKDF (reference sequence). Trimming at V came to 9 bases and at J to 7 bases, leaving 11 bases not matched to a gene. The CDR3 has 14 amino acids. The CDR3, as DNA: TGTGCCACACAAACTAGCGGGGGTAACGAGGAGCAGTACTTC. This codes for CATQTSGGNEEQYF.

A few counts support this clone. The rearrangement joins TRBV29-1 to TRBJ2-7; a possible D gene is TRBD1 (5 bases). V was trimmed by 4 bases and J by 3 bases, leaving 10 bases between them. Germline CDR1 and CDR2: SQVTM and ANQGSEA. The CDR3 length is 12 residues. CDR3 amino acids: CSVGWQGYEQYF. The DNA of the CDR3 is TGCAGCGTTGGTTGGCAGGGCTACGAGCAGTACTTC.

CDR3 sequence (DNA): TGCAGCGTTAACAATAACGCAGAACTGTTTTTT. It yields the protein CSVNNNAELFF. The rearrangement uses TRBV29-1 and TRBJ1-4; D gene ambiguous. V lost 5 bases to trimming and J lost 12 bases, with 13 bases between them. CDR3 length equals 11 residues. Germline V gives CDR1 SQVTM, CDR2 ANQGSEA.

The chain carries TRBV29-1 and TRBJ1-2; D is possibly TRBD1 (6 bases). CDR1 is SQVTM, CDR2 ANQGSEA, per germline. Trimming left V 6 bases short and J 4 bases short, with 12 bases between. This CDR3 comprises 12 residues. CDR3 amino acids: CSVPTGGYGYTF. CDR3 coding DNA: TGCAGCGTCCCGACAGGAGGCTATGGCTACACCTTC.

The sample holds a few counts of this clone. V usage is TRBV29-1 and J usage is TRBJ2-1; 8 nucleotides match TRBD2. The V gene end was trimmed by 5 bases and the J gene end by 4 bases; junction bases not matched to a gene: 4. This CDR3 has 13 amino acids. In germline, CDR1 is SQVTM, CDR2 ANQGSEA. The CDR3 reads CSVRIAGYNEQFF. The CDR3 nucleotides are TGCAGCGTTCGTATAGCGGGGTACAATGAGCAGTTCTTC.

In this sample, this clone turned up a few times. The chain combines TRBV6-5 with TRBJ2-7; 10 bases are a match to TRBD1. CDR3 length equals 13 residues. Germline V gives CDR1 MNHEY, CDR2 SVGAGI. Trimming took 10 bases from V and 6 from J; bases not matched to a gene: 9. The CDR3 DNA follows: TGTGCCACCTCAACCGGGACAGGGGTCGAGCAGTACTTC. It encodes CATSTGTGVEQYF.

The chain employs TRBV6-5 and TRBJ1-1; D possibly corresponds to TRBD1 (5 bases). Germline V gene data show CDR1 as MNHEY and CDR2 as SVGAGI. Trimming removed 5 bases from V and 8 bases from J, with 21 bases in between. The CDR3 contains 15 residues. The CDR3 DNA follows: TGTGCCAGCAGTATAAGCGGGGGATACCTTGTGGAAGCTTTCTTT. Amino acid sequence: CASSISGGYLVEAFF.

The gene calls are TRBV11-2 and TRBJ2-7; 9 bases line up with TRBD1. V gave up 2 bases and J gave up 7 bases; unmatched junction bases: 3. The CDR3 sequence is 13 residues long. Germline CDR1 SGHAT, CDR2 FQNNGV. The CDR3 bases are TGTGCCAGCAGCTTAACAGGGGGCGCGGAGCAGTACTTC. Amino acid sequence: CASSLTGGAEQYF.

The J gene is TRBJ2-1, the V gene TRBV4-1; no clear D. V was trimmed by 1 base and J by 0 bases, leaving 7 bases between them. CDR3 length equals 15 residues. Germline values: CDR1 MGHRA, CDR2 YSYEKL. CDR3 in DNA: TGCGCCAGCAGCCAAGCCCAGAACTCCTACAATGAGCAGTTCTTC. Residues: CASSQAQNSYNEQFF.

This clone is large. The V and J genes are TRBV4-3 and TRBJ1-2, with no clear D. V dropped 0 bases and J dropped 2 bases, with 7 bases sitting between them. Germline V gene sequence: CDR1 LGHNA, CDR2 YSLEER. The CDR3 totals 14 residues. CDR3 residues: CASSQDRNNYGYTF. In DNA form, the CDR3 reads TGCGCCAGCAGCCAAGACAGAAACAACTATGGCTACACCTTC.

A few counts support this clone. The chain uses TRBV7-9 and TRBJ2-1; TRBD1 matches 9 bases. V shed 5 bases and J 6 bases; nucleotides not matched to a gene: 8. Germline lookup yields CDR1 SEHNR and CDR2 FQNEAQ (reference sequence). The CDR3 spans 15 residues. CDR3 protein: CASSRPSGQGNEQFF. CDR3 coding DNA: TGTGCCAGCAGCCGACCATCGGGACAGGGCAATGAGCAGTTCTTC.

V and J are TRBV30 and TRBJ1-2; a weak D match, TRBD1 (5 bases). Trimming pared 1 base from V and 2 bases from J, leaving 14 bases between. Germline CDR1 GTSNPN, CDR2 SVGIG (reference sequence). This CDR3 comprises 15 residues. Here the CDR3 DNA reads TGTGCCTGGAGTGGTGTCTTAGGGACCAACTATGGCTACACCTTC. It codes for CAWSGVLGTNYGYTF.

This clone was recorded at least ten times. This chain joins TRBV6-6 and TRBJ1-1; possible D gene TRBD1, 6 bases. There are 13 residues in the CDR3. Trimming removed 5 bases at V and 4 bases at J, with 11 bases between. In germline, CDR1 is MNHNY, CDR2 SVGAGI (reference sequence). CDR3 sequence reads: CASSTGFGTEAFF. CDR3 coding DNA: TGTGCCAGCAGTACAGGGTTTGGCACTGAAGCTTTCTTT.